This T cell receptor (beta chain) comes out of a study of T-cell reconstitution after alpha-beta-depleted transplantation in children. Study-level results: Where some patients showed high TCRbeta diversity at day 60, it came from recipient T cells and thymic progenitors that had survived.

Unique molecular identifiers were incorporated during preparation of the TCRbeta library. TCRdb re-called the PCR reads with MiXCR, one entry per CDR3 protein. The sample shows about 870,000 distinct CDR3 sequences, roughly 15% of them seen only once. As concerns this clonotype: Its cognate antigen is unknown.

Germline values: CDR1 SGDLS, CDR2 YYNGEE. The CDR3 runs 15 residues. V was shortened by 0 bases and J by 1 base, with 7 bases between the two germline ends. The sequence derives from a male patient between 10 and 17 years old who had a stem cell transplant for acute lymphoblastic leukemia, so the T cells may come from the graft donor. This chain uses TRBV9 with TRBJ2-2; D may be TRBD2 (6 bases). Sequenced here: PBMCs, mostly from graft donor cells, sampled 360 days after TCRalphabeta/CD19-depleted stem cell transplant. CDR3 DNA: TGTGCCAGCAGCGTAGGACTAGTGAACACCGGGGAGCTGTTTTTT. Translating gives CASSVGLVNTGELFF.